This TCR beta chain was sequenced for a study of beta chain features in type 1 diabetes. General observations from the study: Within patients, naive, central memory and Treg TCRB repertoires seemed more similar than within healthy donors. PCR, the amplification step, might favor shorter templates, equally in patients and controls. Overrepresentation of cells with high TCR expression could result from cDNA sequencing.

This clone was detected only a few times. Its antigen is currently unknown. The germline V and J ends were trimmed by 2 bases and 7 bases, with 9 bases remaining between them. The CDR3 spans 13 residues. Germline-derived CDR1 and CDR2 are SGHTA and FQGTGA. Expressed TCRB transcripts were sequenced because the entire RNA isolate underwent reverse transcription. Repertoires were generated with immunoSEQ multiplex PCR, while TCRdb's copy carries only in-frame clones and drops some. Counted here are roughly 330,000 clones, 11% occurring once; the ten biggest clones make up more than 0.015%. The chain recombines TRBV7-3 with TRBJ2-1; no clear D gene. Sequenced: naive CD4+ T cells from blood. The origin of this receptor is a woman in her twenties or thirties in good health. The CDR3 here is CASSLFSGNEQFF. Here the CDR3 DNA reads TGTGCCAGCAGCTTATTTTCGGGTAATGAGCAGTTCTTC.